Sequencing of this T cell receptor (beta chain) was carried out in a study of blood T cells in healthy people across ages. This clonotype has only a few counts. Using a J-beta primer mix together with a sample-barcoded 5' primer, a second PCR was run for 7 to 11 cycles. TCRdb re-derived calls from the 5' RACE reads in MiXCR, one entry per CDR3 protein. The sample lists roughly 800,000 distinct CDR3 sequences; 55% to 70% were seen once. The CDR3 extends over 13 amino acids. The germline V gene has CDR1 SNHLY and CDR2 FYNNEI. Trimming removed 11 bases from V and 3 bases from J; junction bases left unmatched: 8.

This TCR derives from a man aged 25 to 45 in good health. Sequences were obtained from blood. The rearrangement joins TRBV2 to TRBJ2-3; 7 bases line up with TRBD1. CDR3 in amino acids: CAGATGLTDTQYF. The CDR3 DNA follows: TGTGCCGGAGCGACAGGGTTAACAGATACGCAGTATTTT.